This T cell receptor beta chain was recovered during a study of T-cell reconstitution after alpha-beta-depleted transplantation in children. Preparation of the TCRbeta library used unique molecular identifiers. One entry per CDR3 protein, called by TCRdb with MiXCR from the PCR reads. The table lists 490,000 or so distinct CDR3 sequences, approximately 10% of them singletons. This clonotype came up a few times. The target antigen is unknown. Findings and limits, study-wide: Several hundred expanded graft clones reportedly were the source of alpha-beta T cells about two months after transplant.

The CDR3 is 13 residues long. Trimming removed 4 bases from V and 0 bases from J, with 6 bases in between. CDR1 is MNHNS and CDR2 is SASEGT in the germline V gene. The gene calls are TRBV6-1 and TRBJ1-1; the D is unclear. The input for sequencing was PBMCs, taken before TCRalphabeta/CD19-depleted stem cell transplant. The source of this sequence is a child aged 2-15 years with inherited bone marrow failure, due to receive a stem cell transplant. CDR3 DNA sequence: TGTGCCAGCAGTGCGGTAATGAACACTGAAGCTTTCTTT. Translation gives CASSAVMNTEAFF.